Sequencing of this TCR beta chain was carried out in a study of T cell clonotyping in hematopoietic cell transplantation (dated by TCRdb to the early 2020s). General notes on the study: In the study, roughly 140 blood samples were gathered from 40 or so consecutive transplant recipients and their related donors. Patient recruitment ran from late 2015 to early 2017, and follow-up continued until late 2020 or death.

Blood samples for TCR beta sequencing were provided by related transplant donors. Using Nuclei Lysis Solution, genomic DNA was extracted from unfractionated peripheral blood mononuclear cells that were either fresh or cryopreserved. Trimmed from V: 4 bases; trimmed from J: 5 bases; junction bases lacking a gene match: 2. From cysteine to phenylalanine, the CDR3 is 13 amino acids long. Only CDR3 DNA is held: 39 bases, read in frame from base 1. Per the germline V gene, MNHNS is the CDR1 and SASEGT is the CDR2. The full study reports these points: Overlap with donor repertoires was found for only a small fraction of recipient repertoires, with over 95% found to appear de novo at the given depth. Sample size was limited, and cells were not sorted, so CD4 and CD8 repertoire contributions could not be separated. Donor and pretransplant recipient Inverse Simpson Index values predicted broader posttransplant TCR repertoire diversity. Recipient TCR diversity fell after transplant, with pathologically expanded clonotypes rising progressively from day 30 to day 180.

Concerning this clone: No antigen is known for it. No much larger clone is present one base from it, and per-base qualities are unavailable.

The immunoSEQ assay, a bias-controlled multiplex PCR using V- and J-specific primers, was used to amplify TCR beta CDR3 regions from genomic DNA. A second PCR step added a proprietary barcode and Illumina adapter sequences to the CDR3 amplicons. CDR3 libraries were sequenced on an Illumina MiSeq instrument. As for the authors' bioinformatics: immunoSEQ Analyzer 3.0 was used for export and quality control, with R Bioconductor and Immunarch used for downstream analyses. Only productive rearrangements within the normalized downsampled data set were used in the calculation of repertoire metrics. Clonotypes larger than 5 templates in the normalized cohort were defined as pathologically expanded. Repertoire diversity was measured with the Inverse Simpson Index. CMV-specificity analyses were carried out on the non-normalized data set to capture all clonotypes. TCRdb stores this immuneACCESS table with in-frame sequences only. Part of the clones is absent; in the studies checked, under half of the shortfall reflects unresolved V genes, and no reason is known for the rest. V and J calls plus clone size are reproduced from that table; the DNA served to infer D and trimming. In this sample the table shows around 16,000 clones, about nine tenths of which occur a single time. Around 3% of the sample lies in the top ten.

Sequencing was carried out using peripheral blood mononuclear cells. The clonotype comes from a man aged 50 or older in good health. Some clones in this sample may be carry-over from other donors' samples. The chain is encoded by TRBV6-1 joined to TRBJ1-5; 7 central nucleotides agree with TRBD1. This receptor has the CDR3 CASSAGQYQPQHF. DNA sequence: TGTGCCAGCAGTGCGGGACAGTATCAGCCCCAGCATTTT.